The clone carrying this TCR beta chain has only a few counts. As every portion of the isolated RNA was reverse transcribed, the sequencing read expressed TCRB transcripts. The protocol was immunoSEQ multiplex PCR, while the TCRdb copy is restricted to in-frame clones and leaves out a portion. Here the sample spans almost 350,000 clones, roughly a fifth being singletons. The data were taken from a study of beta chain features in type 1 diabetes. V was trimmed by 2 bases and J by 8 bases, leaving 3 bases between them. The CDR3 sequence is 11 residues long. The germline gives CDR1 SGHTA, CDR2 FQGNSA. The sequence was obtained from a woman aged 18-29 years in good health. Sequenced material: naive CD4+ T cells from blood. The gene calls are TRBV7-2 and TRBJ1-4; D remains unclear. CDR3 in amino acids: CASSLSEKLFF. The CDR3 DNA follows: TGTGCCAGCAGCTTATCGGAAAAACTGTTTTTT.